These 17 T cell receptor beta chains were sequenced from one sample in a study of T cell responses to AZD1222 COVID-19 vaccine. Profiling relied on immunoSEQ multiplex PCR, and the TCRdb table lists in-frame clones only, not all of them. Here the sample spans about 150,000 clones, 93% being singletons. The sequencing used peripheral blood, collected on day 0 of AZD1222 vaccination. The receptors shown here come from an adult in good health.

The V gene is TRBV30, the J gene TRBJ1-5; TRBD1 is a possible D gene (6 bases). This CDR3 is 13 amino acids long. Trimming cost V 5 bases and J 6 bases, with 14 bases left between them. CDR1 GTSNPN and CDR2 SVGIG come from the germline V gene (reference sequence). The CDR3: CAWGTGGVQPQHF. CDR3 DNA: TGTGCCTGGGGGACGGGGGGCGTTCAGCCCCAGCATTTT.

The chain employs TRBV12-5 and TRBJ1-2, with D maybe TRBD1 (6 bases). Germline V CDR1 and CDR2: LGHNT, FRNRAP. The CDR3 is made up of 14 amino acids. The germline V and J ends were trimmed by 6 bases and 1 base, with 12 bases remaining between them. The CDR3 region is CASGPGQINYGYTF. In nucleotides, the CDR3 is TGTGCTAGTGGCCCCGGACAGATTAACTATGGCTACACCTTC.

The chain uses TRBV5-5 and TRBJ1-3; 7 nucleotides line up with TRBD1. With 1 base clipped from V and 7 bases from J, the junction kept 5 bases outside the gene matches. The CDR3 has 14 residues. Germline assignment: CDR1 SGHKS and CDR2 YYEKEE (reference sequence). The chain's CDR3 is CASSLKGQWNTIYF. The CDR3 DNA sequence: TGTGCCAGCAGCTTGAAGGGACAGTGGAACACCATATATTTT.

The chain has TRBV6-5 and TRBJ1-1; 10 bases align to TRBD1. This CDR3 has 13 amino acids. V trimming: 10 bases; J trimming: 3 bases; junction bases outside the gene matches: 5. CDR1 is MNHEY and CDR2 is SVGAGI in the germline V gene. The DNA for the CDR3 is TGTGCCACACGACAGGGGGCGGACACTGAAGCTTTCTTT. The encoded protein is CATRQGADTEAFF.

V usage is TRBV10-3 and J usage is TRBJ1-5; tentative D call: TRBD1 (6 bases). V was pared by 10 bases and J by 1 base, with 14 bases between. Per the germline V gene, CDR1 is ENHRY and CDR2 is SYGVKD. This CDR3 is 14 amino acids long. This CDR3 reads CASSTGPSNQPQHF. The CDR3 DNA is TGTGCCAGCAGCACAGGGCCAAGCAATCAGCCCCAGCATTTT.

The rearrangement links TRBV27 to TRBJ1-1, with TRBD1 matching 8 bases. Looked up from germline, CDR1 is MNHEY and CDR2 is SMNVEV (reference sequence). This CDR3 is built from 14 residues. Germline trimming cut 6 bases from V and 3 bases from J; bases unmatched to any gene: 6. In nucleotides, the CDR3 is TGTGCCAGCAGGTTGGACAGGGAAGACACTGAAGCTTTCTTT. It yields the protein CASRLDREDTEAFF.

The chain couples TRBV21-1 to TRBJ1-1; TRBD1 is taken as the D call from the table, unchecked against the DNA. TRBV21-1 is an annotated pseudogene. This CDR3 has 19 residues. Here the CDR3 DNA reads TGTGCCAGCAGCAAAGAAGTTTGGGACAGGGGGCCGACGGGCACTGAAGCTTTCTTT. Its protein is CASSKEVWDRGPTGTEAFF.

This chain connects TRBV27 to TRBJ1-5, with 7 bases identical to TRBD1. CDR3 length: 16 amino acids. Trimming cost V 5 bases and J 4 bases; bases outside gene matches: 11. Germline CDR1 reads MNHEY; CDR2 reads SMNVEV (reference sequence). CDR3 coding DNA: TGTGCCAGCAGTAGTCGGGACAGAGGGGCGAATCAGCCCCAGCATTTT. Residues: CASSSRDRGANQPQHF.

The V call is TRBV30, the J call TRBJ1-1, with 7 bases fitting TRBD1. Trimming at V came to 0 bases and at J to 5 bases, leaving 9 bases not matched to a gene. This CDR3 spans 15 amino acids. Germline lookup yields CDR1 GTSNPN and CDR2 SVGIG (reference sequence). The CDR3 is CAWSVTAGGHTEAFF. The CDR3 nucleotides are TGTGCCTGGAGTGTAACGGCAGGGGGACATACTGAAGCTTTCTTT.

The chain couples TRBV18 to TRBJ1-2; TRBD1 is a possible D gene (5 bases). In germline, CDR1 is KGHSH, CDR2 LQKENI. V lost 5 bases and J lost 4, with 11 bases in between. The CDR3 extends over 13 amino acids. The CDR3 is CASSSPDSYGYTF. CDR3 in DNA: TGTGCCAGCTCATCTCCTGACAGCTATGGCTACACCTTC. The full variable domain, its missing parts supplied by reference TRBV18 and TRBJ1-2, is NAGVMQNPRHLVRRRGQEARLRCSPMKGHSHVYWYRQLPEEGLKFMVYLQKENIIDESGMPKERFSAEFPKEGPSILRIQQVVRGDSAAYFCASSSPDSYGYTFGSGTRLTVV.

The chain links TRBV1 to TRBJ1-5. TRBV1 is a pseudogene segment. The CDR3 spans 17 residues. CDR3 loop: CTSSQEGEGYRNQPQHF. In nucleotides, the CDR3 is TGCACCAGCAGCCAAGAGGGAGAAGGGTATCGCAATCAGCCCCAGCATTTT.

This clone was recorded once. This chain links TRBV20-1 with TRBJ2-5; TRBD2 matches 7 bases. The CDR3 runs 15 residues. CDR1 and CDR2 from the germline V gene are DFQATT and SNEGSKA (reference sequence). J was trimmed by 1 base and V by 3 bases; bases with no gene match: 8. The CDR3 protein is CSASFGGGSQETQYF. The DNA of the CDR3 is TGCAGTGCTAGTTTTGGGGGGGGGTCCCAAGAGACCCAGTACTTC.

The V call is TRBV30, the J call TRBJ1-2; 7 positions match TRBD1. V dropped 0 bases and J dropped 5; count of bases not matched to a gene: 12. The CDR3 runs to 16 residues. Germline-derived CDR1 and CDR2 are GTSNPN and SVGIG (reference sequence). This chain's CDR3 is CAWSVGWDSAGYGYTF. The CDR3 DNA reads TGTGCCTGGAGTGTAGGTTGGGACAGCGCCGGGTATGGCTACACCTTC.

The gene calls are TRBV5-1 and TRBJ1-1, with 8 bases that match TRBD1. Germline V lookup: CDR1 SGHRS, CDR2 YFSETQ. There are 14 residues in the CDR3. V trimming: 3 bases; J trimming: 5 bases; junction bases outside the gene matches: 6. The CDR3 loop reads CASSSGQGGTEAFF. CDR3 nucleotides: TGCGCCAGCAGCTCCGGACAGGGAGGGACTGAAGCTTTCTTT.

This chain connects TRBV25-1 to TRBJ1-1; 9 nucleotides agree with TRBD1. The CDR3 contains 12 residues. Trimming took 9 bases from V and 4 from J; bases not matched to a gene: 3. Germline CDR1 is MGHDK and CDR2 is SYGVNS. The CDR3 bases are TGTGCCAGTAAACAGGGGGCCACTGAAGCTTTCTTT. As protein: CASKQGATEAFF.

CDR3 in amino acids: CASRAGANTGELFF. CDR3 in DNA: TGTGCCAGCAGGGCGGGAGCGAACACCGGGGAGCTGTTTTTT. The chain recombines TRBV2 with TRBJ2-2; TRBD2 agrees at 7 bases. The CDR3 has 14 amino acids. Trimming at V came to 6 bases and at J to 0 bases, leaving 1 base not matched to a gene. CDR1 is SNHLY and CDR2 is FYNNEI in the germline V gene. The entire variable domain, with the rest obtained from reference TRBV2 and TRBJ2-2, is as follows: EPEVTQTPSHQVTQMGQEVILRCVPISNHLYFYWYRQILGQKVEFLVSFYNNEISEKSEIFDDQFSVERPDGSNFTLKIRSTKLEDSAMYFCASRAGANTGELFFGEGSRLTVL.

A single count supports this clone. The chain couples TRBV3-1 (or the pseudogene TRBV3-2) to TRBJ1-6; D uncertain. Germline values: CDR1 LGHDT, CDR2 YNNKEL (reference sequence). Trimming removed 2 bases from V and 5 bases from J, with 10 bases in between. The CDR3 consists of 15 residues. The CDR3 is CASSQNPTDNSPLHF. The DNA for the CDR3 is TGTGCCAGCAGCCAAAACCCGACGGATAATTCACCCCTCCACTTT.